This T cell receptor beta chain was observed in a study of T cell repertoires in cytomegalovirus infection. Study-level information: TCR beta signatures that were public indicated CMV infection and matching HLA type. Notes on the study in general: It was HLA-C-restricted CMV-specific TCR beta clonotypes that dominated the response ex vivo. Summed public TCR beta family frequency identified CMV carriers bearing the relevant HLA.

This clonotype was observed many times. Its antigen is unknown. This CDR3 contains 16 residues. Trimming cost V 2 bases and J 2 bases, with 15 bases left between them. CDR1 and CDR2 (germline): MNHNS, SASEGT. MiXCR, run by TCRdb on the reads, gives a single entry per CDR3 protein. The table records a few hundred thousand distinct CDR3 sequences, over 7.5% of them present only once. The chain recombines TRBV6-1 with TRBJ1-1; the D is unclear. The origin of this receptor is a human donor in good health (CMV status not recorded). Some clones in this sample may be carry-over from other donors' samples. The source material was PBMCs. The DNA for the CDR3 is TGTGCCAGCAGTGAAATAATAACGGCAAAAAACACTGAAGCTTTCTTT. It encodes CASSEIITAKNTEAFF.